Listed below are T cell receptor beta chains from one sample, sequenced in a study of blood T cell repertoires in COVID-19. The protocol was immunoSEQ multiplex PCR, while the TCRdb copy is restricted to in-frame clones and leaves out a portion. The table lists more than 200,000 clones, around 86% of them singletons. Specimen: PBMCs or T cells enriched from blood (not recorded which). These TCRs come from a woman in her forties or fifties who had recovered from COVID-19. Each CDR3 is given with its conserved first and last residue. A D gene is named only where the DNA matches it firmly. Some rows mark clone size as missing; the rest say once, few, many or name a class of expanded clone.

j_call d_call v_call clone_size cdr3_nt cdr3_aa
TRBJ1-3 . TRBV6-1 once TGTGCCAGCAGTGCCGGGCAGTTTTGGGGAGACGCGTCTGGAAACACCATATATTTT CASSAGQFWGDASGNTIYF
TRBJ2-1 . TRBV30 . TGTGCCTGGAGGGAGGGCTCCTACAATGAGCAGTTCTTC CAWREGSYNEQFF
TRBJ1-1 . TRBV7-3 . TGTGCCAGCAGCTTAGTTCCGGACAGTAACACTGAAGCTTTCTTT CASSLVPDSNTEAFF
TRBJ2-3 TRBD2 TRBV5-1 once TGCGCCAGCAGCCCAACGGGACTACCGCAGTATTTT CASSPTGLPQYF
TRBJ2-7 TRBD1 TRBV7-2 . TGTGCCAGCAGCTTATACAGGGGCCCCTACGAGCAGTACTTC CASSLYRGPYEQYF
TRBJ1-1 . TRBV29-1 . TGCAGCACTGGAGGGTCGAGCACTGAAGCTTTCTTT CSTGGSSTEAFF
TRBJ1-1 TRBD1 TRBV30 . TGTGCCTGGAGGGGACAGCCCTACCTGAACACTGAAGCTTTCTTT CAWRGQPYLNTEAFF
TRBJ2-2 . TRBV7-3 . TGTGCCAGCAGCGCTAGACTCGGGGAGCTGTTTTTT CASSARLGELFF
TRBJ2-2 TRBD2 TRBV27 . TGTGCCAGCAGCAGACTAGCGGGAGGGTACGGGGAGCTGTTTTTT CASSRLAGGYGELFF
TRBJ2-2 TRBD2 TRBV3-1/TRBV3-2 once TGTGCCAGCAGCCCGATACTTGGGCTAGCGGGAGCTCCCGGGGAGCTGTTTTTT CASSPILGLAGAPGELFF
TRBJ2-5 . TRBV28 . TGTGCCAGCAGGACGTCAGCGGCCAACCAAGAGACCCAGTACTTC CASRTSAANQETQYF
TRBJ2-3 . TRBV29-1 . TGCAGCGTTGCAGACCTAGCCAGCACAGATACGCAGTATTTT CSVADLASTDTQYF
TRBJ1-5 . TRBV12-3/TRBV12-4 . TGTGCCAGCAGTTTCCTCCAGGGCCAGCCCCAGCATTTT CASSFLQGQPQHF
TRBJ1-3 TRBD1 TRBV30 . TGTGCCTGGAGTGGGGGACAGTTGAGCTCTGGAAACACCATATATTTT CAWSGGQLSSGNTIYF
TRBJ2-1 TRBD2 TRBV6-2/TRBV6-3 . TGTGCCAGCAGTTACGCCGGGACTAGCGGGATTAATGAGCAGTTCTTC CASSYAGTSGINEQFF
TRBJ1-2 . TRBV28 . TGTGCCAGCAGTTTAGTTTCCCGAGCTAACTATGGCTACACCTTC CASSLVSRANYGYTF
TRBJ2-1 . TRBV5-1 . TGCGCCAGCAGCTTGGGTTCCGGCGGTCTTGAGCAGTTCTTC CASSLGSGGLEQFF
TRBJ1-6 TRBD1 TRBV19 once TGTGCCAGTAGTATCTACGGACAGGGACATAATTCACCCCTCCACTTT CASSIYGQGHNSPLHF
TRBJ2-1 TRBD2 TRBV7-2 few TGTGCCAGCAGCTTAACGCGGGAGGTCAATGAGCAGTTCTTC CASSLTREVNEQFF
TRBJ1-1 . TRBV15 . TGTGCCACCAGCAGGGCGGGCCTTTCGAACACTGAAGCTTTCTTT CATSRAGLSNTEAFF
TRBJ2-7 TRBD2 TRBV29-1 . TGCAGCGGTGGGGGGGGACCCAACTACGAGCAGTACTTC CSGGGGPNYEQYF
TRBJ1-2 . TRBV28 . TGTGCCAGCAGCGAAAGTGGGGCGCGGGGCTACACCTTC CASSESGARGYTF
TRBJ2-1 TRBD2 TRBV19 . TGTGCCAGTATGGGGGAGGGCCGATTTAGTTCTTTCTTCAATGAGCAGTTCTTC CASMGEGRFSSFFNEQFF
TRBJ2-1 . TRBV6-6 few TGTGCCAGCAGTTACACGGGGGAGGGGGGTAACGAGCAGTTCTTC CASSYTGEGGNEQFF
TRBJ1-2 TRBD1 TRBV28 . TGTGCCAGCAGTTTCTCCGTCCCAGGGGGCCAGTCGTATGGCTACACCTTC CASSFSVPGGQSYGYTF
TRBJ1-3 . TRBV28 once TGTGCCAGCAGTTTACTGGCGGGGAACTCTGGAAACACCATATATTTT CASSLLAGNSGNTIYF
TRBJ2-7 TRBD2 TRBV6-5 . TGTGCCAGCAGTCCAGGGGCGGGAGGGACCTACGAGCAGTACTTC CASSPGAGGTYEQYF
TRBJ1-4 TRBD1 TRBV4-3 . TGCGCCAGTAAAGGACAGGGAAATCGTAATGAAAAACTGTTTTTT CASKGQGNRNEKLFF
TRBJ2-5 TRBD1 TRBV29-1 . TGCAGCGTCAGACAGGGGGAGATTAGGGAGACCCAGTACTTC CSVRQGEIRETQYF
TRBJ1-5 . TRBV6-5 . TGTGCCAGCAGGGGGCCTGGTGGATTCAATCAGCCCCAGCATTTT CASRGPGGFNQPQHF
TRBJ2-4 . TRBV7-2 . TGTGCCAGCAGCTTAGCCCTAGCCAAAAACATTCAGTACTTC CASSLALAKNIQYF
TRBJ2-2 TRBD2 TRBV7-9 . TGTGCCAGCAGCTTAGCAGCGGGAGTTACCGGGGAGCTGTTTTTT CASSLAAGVTGELFF
TRBJ2-1 . TRBV9 . TGTGCCAGCAGCGCGGGGTGGGGATACAATGAGCAGTTCTTC CASSAGWGYNEQFF
TRBJ2-3 TRBD1 TRBV28 . TGTGCCAGCAGTGCGTCCGGACAGGGGGTCCCAGATACGCAGTATTTT CASSASGQGVPDTQYF
TRBJ1-1 . TRBV2 . TGTGCCAGCAGCCTCCAGTGGAACACTGAAGCTTTCTTT CASSLQWNTEAFF
TRBJ2-1 TRBD2 TRBV28 . TGTGCCAGCAGTTTAGGACTAGCATTCAATGAGCAGTTCTTC CASSLGLAFNEQFF
TRBJ2-2 TRBD1 TRBV30 once TGTGCCTGGATCAGGGGGCAATACACCGGGGAGCTGTTTTTT CAWIRGQYTGELFF
TRBJ2-1 TRBD2 TRBV5-1 . TGCGCCAGCAGCCTAACTAGCGGCGGTACTTACAATGAGCAGTTCTTC CASSLTSGGTYNEQFF
TRBJ1-5 TRBD1 TRBV3-1/TRBV3-2 . TGTGCCAGCAGCCCACAAGCCGGACAGGTGCCCCAGCATTTT CASSPQAGQVPQHF